This is a list of T cell receptor beta chains from one sample in a study of cytomegalovirus exposure and HLA in healthy donors. Assay used: immunoSEQ multiplex PCR; TCRdb lists only in-frame clones, some missing. The data contain 150,000 to 200,000 clones, 60% to 80% of them singletons. The specimen was PBMCs. The receptors here all came from a man aged 45-60 years in good health and CMV-seropositive. The CDR3 runs from the conserved cysteine through the conserved F or W. The order of the fields is D gene, J gene, clone size, V gene, CDR3 DNA, CDR3 protein. D genes are given only for firm matches. Where a row states a size, it is once, few, many or the class of an expanded clone; other rows omit it.

NA,TRBJ2-7,NA,TRBV4-1,TGCGCCAGCAGCCATCAGGATTTAAAGAGCTCCTACGAGCAGTACTTC,CASSHQDLKSSYEQYF
NA,TRBJ2-2,once,TRBV10-3,TGTGCCATCAGGCCTAGCACCAACACCGGGGAGCTGTTTTTT,CAIRPSTNTGELFF
TRBD1,TRBJ2-7,NA,TRBV4-1,TGCGCCAGCAGCTTCAGACAGGGTCCCTACGAGCAGTACTTC,CASSFRQGPYEQYF
NA,TRBJ1-2,NA,TRBV4-3,TGCGCCAGCAGCCAAGAGGGCAGGGCCAACTATGGCTACACCTTC,CASSQEGRANYGYTF
NA,TRBJ1-2,NA,TRBV2,TGTGCCAGCAGTGAAGCGCTACAGTCATTCTATGGCTACACCTTC,CASSEALQSFYGYTF
NA,TRBJ1-5,few,TRBV6-1,TGTGCCAGCAATGGTCAGGTGAATCAGCCCCAGCATTTT,CASNGQVNQPQHF
TRBD2,TRBJ2-1,once,TRBV13,TGTGCCAGCAGCGGGGGGGCCTACAATGAGCAGTTCTTC,CASSGGAYNEQFF
NA,TRBJ2-7,NA,TRBV7-2,TGTGCCAGCAGCCCGGGACTTCGGTCCTACGAGCAGTACTTC,CASSPGLRSYEQYF
NA,TRBJ2-3,NA,TRBV15,TGTGCCACCAGCAGAGGTCGGAGCACAGATACGCAGTATTTT,CATSRGRSTDTQYF
TRBD1,TRBJ2-7,few,TRBV6-1,TGTGCCAGCAGTGAAGTGGGAACAGGGGTGTACGAGCAGTACTTC,CASSEVGTGVYEQYF
TRBD2,TRBJ2-7,few,TRBV5-1,TGCGCCAGCAGCCGGACTAGCGGCTACGAGCAGTACTTC,CASSRTSGYEQYF
TRBD1,TRBJ2-3,NA,TRBV5-1,TGCGCCAGCAGCTCGACAGGGGGCTACACAGATACGCAGTATTTT,CASSSTGGYTDTQYF
NA,TRBJ2-1,few,TRBV5-4,TGTGCCAGCAGCTTGGTTGTAGACAATGAGCAGTTCTTC,CASSLVVDNEQFF
NA,TRBJ2-2,NA,TRBV5-1,TGCGCCAGCAGCTTGAGAGGGTTCAACGGGGAGCTGTTTTTT,CASSLRGFNGELFF
NA,TRBJ2-3,NA,TRBV5-6,TGTGCCAGCAGCCCCGGGGATTATAGCACAGATACGCAGTATTTT,CASSPGDYSTDTQYF
NA,TRBJ1-1,few,TRBV15,TGTGCCACCAGCAGAGGGGGGGGAGGGACTGAAGCTTTCTTT,CATSRGGGGTEAFF
TRBD2,TRBJ2-7,NA,TRBV9,TGTGCCAGCAGCGAAACTAGCGGGGTAGGCTACGAGCAGTACTTC,CASSETSGVGYEQYF
NA,TRBJ2-5,NA,TRBV18,TGTGCCAGCTCACCAGACATACAAGAGACCCAGTACTTC,CASSPDIQETQYF
TRBD2,TRBJ2-3,NA,TRBV18,TGTGCCAGCTCACCGACTAGCGCGAGCACAGATACGCAGTATTTT,CASSPTSASTDTQYF
NA,TRBJ1-1,few,TRBV30,TGTGCCTGGAGTGTTCGGAACACTGAAGCTTTCTTT,CAWSVRNTEAFF
TRBD2,TRBJ2-5,NA,TRBV4-2,TGTGCCAGCAGCCAAGATGGGCGCGGGGGGGAGACCCAGTACTTC,CASSQDGRGGETQYF
NA,TRBJ2-7,NA,TRBV7-9,TGTGCCAGCAGCCCCGGGGGACCCTACGAGCAGTACTTC,CASSPGGPYEQYF
NA,TRBJ1-3,NA,TRBV30,TGTGCCTGGACAGGGGCCTACTCTGGAAACACCATATATTTT,CAWTGAYSGNTIYF
TRBD1,TRBJ2-2,NA,TRBV11-1,TGTGCCAGCAGCACGACAGGGTTAAACACCGGGGAGCTGTTTTTT,CASSTTGLNTGELFF
TRBD1,TRBJ2-1,NA,TRBV7-2,TGTGCCAGCAGCTTAGGGCTCGGGACAGGGTCCTACAATGAGCAGTTCTTC,CASSLGLGTGSYNEQFF
TRBD1,TRBJ2-5,NA,TRBV5-4,TGTGCCAGCAGATTCCGACAGGGTGGAGAGACCCAGTACTTC,CASRFRQGGETQYF
NA,TRBJ2-1,NA,TRBV29-1,TGCAGCGTTGAAGATTGGGCGGGTAGCTCCTACAATGAGCAGTTCTTC,CSVEDWAGSSYNEQFF
NA,TRBJ2-2,few,TRBV25-1,TGTGCCAGCAGTGAATTAGGGGCCGAGAGCACCGGGGAGCTGTTTTTT,CASSELGAESTGELFF
NA,TRBJ2-7,once,TRBV7-2,TGTGCCAGCAGCCGACACGGAAGGACAACCTCCTACGAGCAGTACTTC,CASSRHGRTTSYEQYF
NA,TRBJ2-5,NA,TRBV5-1,TGCGCCAGCAGCTTGGGGACTACCCAAGAGACCCAGTACTTC,CASSLGTTQETQYF
NA,TRBJ2-2,NA,TRBV5-6,TGTGCCAGCAGCTTGGGCCTTCAGGGGTTCACCGGGGAGCTGTTTTTT,CASSLGLQGFTGELFF
TRBD1,TRBJ2-7,few,TRBV28,TGTGCCAGCAGTTGGCAAGGGACAGGGGCGACCGAGCAGTACTTC,CASSWQGTGATEQYF
TRBD2,TRBJ2-1,NA,TRBV15,TGTGCCACCAGCAGAGATAGCGGGGGGGCCAATGAGCAGTTCTTC,CATSRDSGGANEQFF
TRBD2,TRBJ2-7,NA,TRBV10-3,TGTGCCATCAGTAAAGGACTAGCGGGGGGGCCTCGGTCCTACGAGCAGTACTTC,CAISKGLAGGPRSYEQYF